The source of this TCR beta chain is a study of identifying expanded T cells in peripheral blood. Only in-frame clones appear in the TCRdb table, and some are missing; sequencing was by immunoSEQ multiplex PCR. The sample records around 70,000 clones, almost 90% being singletons. With 2 bases removed from V and 5 bases from J, the gap between germline ends came to 12 bases. The CDR3 extends over 14 amino acids. CDR1 and CDR2 from the germline V gene are SGHRS and YFSETQ. Source material: blood. This receptor was taken from a person aged 18-70 years in good health. The chain couples TRBV5-1 to TRBJ2-3; tentative D call: TRBD2 (5 bases). Here the CDR3 reads CASSLETKGDTQYF. DNA of the CDR3: TGCGCCAGCAGCTTAGAGACTAAAGGAGATACGCAGTATTTT.